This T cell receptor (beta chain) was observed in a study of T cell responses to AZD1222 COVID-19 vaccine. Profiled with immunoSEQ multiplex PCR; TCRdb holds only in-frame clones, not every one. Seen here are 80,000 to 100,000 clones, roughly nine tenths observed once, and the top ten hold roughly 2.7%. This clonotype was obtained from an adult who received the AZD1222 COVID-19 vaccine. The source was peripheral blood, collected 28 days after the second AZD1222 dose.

CDR3 amino acids: CASSREQGYTF. The CDR3 nucleotides read TGTGCCAGCAGCCGAGAACAGGGCTACACCTTC. This chain joins TRBV3-1 (or the pseudogene TRBV3-2) and TRBJ1-2, with D unresolved. Germline V gene lookup returns CDR1 LGHDT and CDR2 YNNKEL (reference sequence). V lost 4 bases and J 8 bases, leaving 8 bases between the germline ends. The CDR3 has 11 amino acids.